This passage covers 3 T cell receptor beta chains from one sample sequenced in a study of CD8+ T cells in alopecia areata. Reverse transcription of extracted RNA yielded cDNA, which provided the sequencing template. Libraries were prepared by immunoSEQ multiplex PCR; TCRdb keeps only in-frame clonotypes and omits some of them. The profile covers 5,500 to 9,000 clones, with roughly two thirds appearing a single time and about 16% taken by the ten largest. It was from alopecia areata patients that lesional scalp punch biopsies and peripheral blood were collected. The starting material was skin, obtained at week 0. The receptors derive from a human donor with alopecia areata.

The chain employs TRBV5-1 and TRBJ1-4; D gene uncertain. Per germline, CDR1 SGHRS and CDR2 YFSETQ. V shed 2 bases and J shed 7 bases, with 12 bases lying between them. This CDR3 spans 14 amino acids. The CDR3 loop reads CASSFNNPGEKLFF. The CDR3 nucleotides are TGCGCCAGCAGCTTCAATAACCCTGGTGAAAAACTGTTTTTT.

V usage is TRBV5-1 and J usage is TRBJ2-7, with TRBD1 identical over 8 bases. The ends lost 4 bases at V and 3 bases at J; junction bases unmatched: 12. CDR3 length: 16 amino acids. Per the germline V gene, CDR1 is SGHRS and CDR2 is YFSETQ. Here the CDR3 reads CASSLPDRAMVYEQYF. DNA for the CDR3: TGCGCCAGCAGCCTACCGGACAGGGCGATGGTCTACGAGCAGTACTTC.

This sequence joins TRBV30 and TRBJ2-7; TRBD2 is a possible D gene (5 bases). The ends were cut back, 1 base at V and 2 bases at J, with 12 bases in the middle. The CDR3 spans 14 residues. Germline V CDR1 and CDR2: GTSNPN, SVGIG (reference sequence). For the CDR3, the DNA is TGTGCCTGGAGTGCTATGGACGGGGCCTACGAGCAGTACTTC. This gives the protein CAWSAMDGAYEQYF.